The present entry profiles one T cell receptor beta chain with its context. Original data processing: Cell counts per sample came from amplifying reference gene primers. Repertoires were generated with immunoSEQ multiplex PCR, while TCRdb's copy carries only in-frame clones and drops some. V and J calls plus clone size are reproduced from that table; the DNA served to infer D and trimming. The sample holds 110,000 to 150,000 clones, 85% to 90% seen once. These data belong to a study of blood T cell repertoires in COVID-19. Germline loops: CDR1 ENHRY, CDR2 SYGVKD. The CDR3 covers 17 residues. V was pared by 0 bases and J by 5 bases, with 17 bases between.

The sequencing sample was made of peripheral blood. The receptor was isolated from an older woman with acute or convalescent COVID-19. The chain links TRBV10-3 to TRBJ1-5; D is undetermined. The CDR3 region is CAISESMSATTDQPQHF. In DNA form, the CDR3 reads TGTGCCATCAGTGAGTCGATGTCCGCCACCACAGATCAGCCCCAGCATTTT.